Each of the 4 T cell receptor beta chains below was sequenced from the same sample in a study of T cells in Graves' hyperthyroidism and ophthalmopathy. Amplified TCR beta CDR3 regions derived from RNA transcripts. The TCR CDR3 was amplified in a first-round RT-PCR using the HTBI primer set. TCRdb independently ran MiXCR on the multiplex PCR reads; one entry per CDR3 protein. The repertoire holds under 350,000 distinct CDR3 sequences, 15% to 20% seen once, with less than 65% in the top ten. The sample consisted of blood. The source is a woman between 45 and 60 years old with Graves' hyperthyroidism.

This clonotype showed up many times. CDR3: CASSVATGDKIGNTEAFF. Here the CDR3 DNA reads TGTGCCAGCAGCGTAGCTACGGGGGATAAAATCGGGAACACTGAAGCTTTCTTT. The V and J genes are TRBV9 and TRBJ1-1; possible D gene TRBD1, 5 bases. V lost 0 bases and J lost 1, with 19 bases in between. CDR1 is SGDLS, CDR2 YYNGEE, per germline. This CDR3 contains 18 residues. Complete variable domain (other parts from reference TRBV9 and TRBJ1-1): DSGVTQTPKHLITATGQRVTLRCSPRSGDLSVYWYQQSLDQGLQFLIQYYNGEERAKGNILERFSAQQFPDLHSELNLSSLELGDSALYFCASSVATGDKIGNTEAFFGQGTRLTVV.

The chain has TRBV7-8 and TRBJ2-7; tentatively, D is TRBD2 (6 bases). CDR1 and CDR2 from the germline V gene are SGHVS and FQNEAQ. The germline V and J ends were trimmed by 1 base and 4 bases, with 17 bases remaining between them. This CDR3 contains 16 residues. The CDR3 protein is CASSLVGGVGRYEQYF. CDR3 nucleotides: TGTGCCAGCAGCTTAGTAGGAGGGGTCGGAAGATACGAGCAGTACTTC. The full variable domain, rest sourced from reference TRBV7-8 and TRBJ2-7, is GAGVSQSPRYKVAKRGQDVALRCDPISGHVSLFWYQQALGQGPEFLTYFQNEAQLDKSGLPSDRFFAERPEGSVSTLKIQRTQQEDSAVYLCASSLVGGVGRYEQYFGPGTRLTVT.

This chain's CDR3 is CASSQDRAPYNEQFF. In DNA form, the CDR3 reads TGTGCCAGCAGCCAAGACAGGGCCCCTTACAATGAGCAGTTCTTC. V gene TRBV14 combines with J gene TRBJ2-1, with D possibly matching TRBD1 (5 bases). V gave up 0 bases and J gave up 4 bases, with 10 bases separating them. From germline, CDR1 is SGHDN and CDR2 FVKESK. The length of the CDR3 is 15 residues. Filled out from reference TRBV14 and TRBJ2-1, the complete variable domain reads EAGVTQFPSHSVIEKGQTVTLRCDPISGHDNLYWYRRVMGKEIKFLLHFVKESKQDESGMPNNRFLAERTGGTYSTLKVQPAELEDSGVYFCASSQDRAPYNEQFFGPGTRLTVL.

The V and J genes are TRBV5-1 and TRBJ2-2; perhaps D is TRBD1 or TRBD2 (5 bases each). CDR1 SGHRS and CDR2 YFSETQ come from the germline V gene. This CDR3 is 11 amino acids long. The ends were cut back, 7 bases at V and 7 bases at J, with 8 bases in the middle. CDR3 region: CASLGDGELFF. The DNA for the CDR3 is TGCGCCAGCCTGGGGGACGGGGAGCTGTTTTTT. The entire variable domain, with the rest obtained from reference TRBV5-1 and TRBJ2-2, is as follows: KAGVTQTPRYLIKTRGQQVTLSCSPISGHRSVSWYQQTPGQGLQFLFEYFSETQRNKGNFPGRFSGRQFSNSRSEMNVSTLELGDSALYLCASLGDGELFFGEGSRLTVL.